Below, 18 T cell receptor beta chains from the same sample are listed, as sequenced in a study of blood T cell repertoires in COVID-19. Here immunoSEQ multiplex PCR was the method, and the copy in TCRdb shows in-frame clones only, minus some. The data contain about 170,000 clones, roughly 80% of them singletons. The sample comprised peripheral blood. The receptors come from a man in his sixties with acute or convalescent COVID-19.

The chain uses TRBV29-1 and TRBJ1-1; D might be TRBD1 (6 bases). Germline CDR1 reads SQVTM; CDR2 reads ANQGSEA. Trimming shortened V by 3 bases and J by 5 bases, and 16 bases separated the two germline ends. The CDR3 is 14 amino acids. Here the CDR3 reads CSVDRGGWVTEAFF. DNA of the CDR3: TGCAGCGTTGATAGAGGGGGTTGGGTGACTGAAGCTTTCTTT.

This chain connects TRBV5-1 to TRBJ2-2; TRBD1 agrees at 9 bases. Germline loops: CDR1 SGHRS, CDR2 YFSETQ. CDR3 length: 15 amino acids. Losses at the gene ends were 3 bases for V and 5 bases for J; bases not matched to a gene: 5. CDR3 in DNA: TGCGCCAGCAGCTCACAGGGGGCAGGGACCGGGGAGCTGTTTTTT. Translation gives CASSSQGAGTGELFF.

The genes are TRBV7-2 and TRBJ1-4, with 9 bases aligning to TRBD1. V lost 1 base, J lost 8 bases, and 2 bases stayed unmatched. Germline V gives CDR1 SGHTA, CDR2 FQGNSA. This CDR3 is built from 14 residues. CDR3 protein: CASSLDRGREKLFF. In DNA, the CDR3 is TGTGCCAGCAGCTTAGACAGGGGGCGGGAAAAACTGTTTTTT.

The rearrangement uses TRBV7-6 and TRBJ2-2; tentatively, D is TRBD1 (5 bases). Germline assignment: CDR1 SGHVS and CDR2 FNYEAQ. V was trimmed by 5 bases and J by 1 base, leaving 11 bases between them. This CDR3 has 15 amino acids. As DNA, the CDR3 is TGTGCCAGCAGCGGTTACAGGAGGAACACCGGGGAGCTGTTTTTT. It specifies CASSGYRRNTGELFF.

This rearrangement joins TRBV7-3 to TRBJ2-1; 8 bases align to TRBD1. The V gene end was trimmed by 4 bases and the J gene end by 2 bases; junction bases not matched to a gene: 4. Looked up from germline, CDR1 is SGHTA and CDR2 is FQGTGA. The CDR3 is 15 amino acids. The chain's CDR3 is CASSSTGGPYNEQFF. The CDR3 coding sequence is TGTGCCAGCAGCTCCACAGGGGGTCCCTACAATGAGCAGTTCTTC.

The CDR3 DNA sequence: TGTGCCAGCAGCTTGACCGGGACAGGGAGAAATTCACCCCTCCACTTT. Its protein product is CASSLTGTGRNSPLHF. The chain links TRBV5-6 to TRBJ1-6, with 9 bases aligning to TRBD1. The germline V gene encodes CDR1 SGHDT and CDR2 YYEEEE. This CDR3 contains 16 residues. The trim removed 1 base at V and 7 bases at J, leaving 6 bases unmatched. The complete variable domain, with remaining parts taken from reference TRBV5-6 and TRBJ1-6, reads DAGVTQSPTHLIKTRGQQVTLRCSPKSGHDTVSWYQQALGQGPQFIFQYYEEEERQRGNFPDRFSGHQFPNYSSELNVNALLLGDSALYLCASSLTGTGRNSPLHFGNGTRLTVT.

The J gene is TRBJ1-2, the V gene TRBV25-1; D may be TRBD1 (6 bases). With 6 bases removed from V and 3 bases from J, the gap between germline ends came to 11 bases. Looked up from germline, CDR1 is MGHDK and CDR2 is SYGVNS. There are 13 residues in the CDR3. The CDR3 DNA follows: TGTGCCAGCAGCGACAGGAAGGACTATGGCTACACCTTC. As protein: CASSDRKDYGYTF.

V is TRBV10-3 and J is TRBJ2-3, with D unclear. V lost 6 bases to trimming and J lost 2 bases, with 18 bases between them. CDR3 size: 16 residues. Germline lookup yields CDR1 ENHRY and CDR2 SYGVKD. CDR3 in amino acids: CAIRQSSSLNTDTQYF. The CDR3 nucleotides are TGTGCCATCAGACAGTCGAGTTCCCTGAACACAGATACGCAGTATTTT.

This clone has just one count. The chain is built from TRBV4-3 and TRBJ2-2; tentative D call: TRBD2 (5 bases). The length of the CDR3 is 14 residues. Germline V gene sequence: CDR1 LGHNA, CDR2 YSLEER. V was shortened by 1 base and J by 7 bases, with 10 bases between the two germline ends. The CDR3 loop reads CASSQGVSGGELFF. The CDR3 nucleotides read TGCGCCAGCAGCCAAGGCGTGAGCGGCGGGGAGCTGTTTTTT.

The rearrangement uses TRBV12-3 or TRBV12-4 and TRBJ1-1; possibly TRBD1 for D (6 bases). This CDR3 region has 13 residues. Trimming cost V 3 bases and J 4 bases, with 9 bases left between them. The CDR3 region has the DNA TGTGCCAGCAGTTTCGAGGGGGTCACTGAAGCTTTCTTT. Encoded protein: CASSFEGVTEAFF.

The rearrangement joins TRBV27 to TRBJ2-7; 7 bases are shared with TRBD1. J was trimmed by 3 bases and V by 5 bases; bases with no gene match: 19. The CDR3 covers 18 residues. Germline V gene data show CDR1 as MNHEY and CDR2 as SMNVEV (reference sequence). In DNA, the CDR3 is TGTGCCAGCAGTACATCCACATCCCTGACAGGGAACTTCTACGAGCAGTACTTC. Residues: CASSTSTSLTGNFYEQYF.

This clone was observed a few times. The CDR3 DNA is TGTGCCAGCAGACCACGTCAGGGTTCGTCCTATAATTCACCCCTCCACTTT. It translates to CASRPRQGSSYNSPLHF. The chain carries TRBV5-6 and TRBJ1-6; D may be TRBD1 (5 bases). CDR3 size: 17 residues. With 5 bases removed from V and 1 base from J, the gap between germline ends came to 16 bases. Germline V gene data show CDR1 as SGHDT and CDR2 as YYEEEE.

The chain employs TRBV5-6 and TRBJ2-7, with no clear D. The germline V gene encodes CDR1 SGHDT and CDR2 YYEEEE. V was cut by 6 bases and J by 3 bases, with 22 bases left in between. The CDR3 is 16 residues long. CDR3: CASTLLRSSLDYEQYF. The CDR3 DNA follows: TGTGCCAGCACCCTGTTGAGGAGTAGCCTAGACTACGAGCAGTACTTC. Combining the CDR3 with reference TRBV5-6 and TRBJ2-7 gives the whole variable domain DAGVTQSPTHLIKTRGQQVTLRCSPKSGHDTVSWYQQALGQGPQFIFQYYEEEERQRGNFPDRFSGHQFPNYSSELNVNALLLGDSALYLCASTLLRSSLDYEQYFGPGTRLTVT.

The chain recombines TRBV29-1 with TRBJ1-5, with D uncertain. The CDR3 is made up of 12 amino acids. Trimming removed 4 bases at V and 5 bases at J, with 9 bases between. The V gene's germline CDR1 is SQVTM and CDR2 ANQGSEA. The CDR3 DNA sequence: TGCAGCGTTGTGGTGGGAGATCAGCCCCAGCATTTT. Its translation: CSVVVGDQPQHF.

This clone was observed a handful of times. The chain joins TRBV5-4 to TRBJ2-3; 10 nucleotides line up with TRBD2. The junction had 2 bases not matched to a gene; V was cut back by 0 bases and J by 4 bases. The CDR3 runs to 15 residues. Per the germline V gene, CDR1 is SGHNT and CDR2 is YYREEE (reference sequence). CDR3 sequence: CASSLGAGGADTQYF. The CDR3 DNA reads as TGTGCCAGCAGCTTGGGAGCGGGAGGGGCAGATACGCAGTATTTT. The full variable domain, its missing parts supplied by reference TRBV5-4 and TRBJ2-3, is ETGVTQSPTHLIKTRGQQVTLRCSSQSGHNTVSWYQQALGQGPQFIFQYYREEENGRGNFPPRFSGLQFPNYSSELNVNALELDDSALYLCASSLGAGGADTQYFGPGTRLTVL.

The CDR3 region is CASSWGQGGNSPLHF. CDR3 DNA sequence: TGTGCCAGCAGCTGGGGACAGGGAGGCAATTCACCCCTCCACTTT. This chain uses TRBV7-8 with TRBJ1-6; 9 nucleotides match TRBD1. Germline assignment: CDR1 SGHVS and CDR2 FQNEAQ. CDR3 length: 15 residues. The V gene end was trimmed by 4 bases and the J gene end by 7 bases; junction bases not matched to a gene: 5.

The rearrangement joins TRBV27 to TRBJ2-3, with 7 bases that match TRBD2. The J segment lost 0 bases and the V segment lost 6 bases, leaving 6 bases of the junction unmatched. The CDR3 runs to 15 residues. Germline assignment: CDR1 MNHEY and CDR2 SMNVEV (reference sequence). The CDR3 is CASRGGGMSTDTQYF. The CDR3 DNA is TGTGCCAGCAGGGGGGGAGGGATGAGCACAGATACGCAGTATTTT.

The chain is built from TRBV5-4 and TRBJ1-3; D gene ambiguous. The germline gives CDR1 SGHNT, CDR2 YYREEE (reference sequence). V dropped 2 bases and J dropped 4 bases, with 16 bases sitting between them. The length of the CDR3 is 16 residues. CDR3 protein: CASSLGGSERGNTIYF. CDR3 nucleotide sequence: TGTGCCAGCAGCTTAGGAGGGTCGGAACGAGGAAACACCATATATTTT.